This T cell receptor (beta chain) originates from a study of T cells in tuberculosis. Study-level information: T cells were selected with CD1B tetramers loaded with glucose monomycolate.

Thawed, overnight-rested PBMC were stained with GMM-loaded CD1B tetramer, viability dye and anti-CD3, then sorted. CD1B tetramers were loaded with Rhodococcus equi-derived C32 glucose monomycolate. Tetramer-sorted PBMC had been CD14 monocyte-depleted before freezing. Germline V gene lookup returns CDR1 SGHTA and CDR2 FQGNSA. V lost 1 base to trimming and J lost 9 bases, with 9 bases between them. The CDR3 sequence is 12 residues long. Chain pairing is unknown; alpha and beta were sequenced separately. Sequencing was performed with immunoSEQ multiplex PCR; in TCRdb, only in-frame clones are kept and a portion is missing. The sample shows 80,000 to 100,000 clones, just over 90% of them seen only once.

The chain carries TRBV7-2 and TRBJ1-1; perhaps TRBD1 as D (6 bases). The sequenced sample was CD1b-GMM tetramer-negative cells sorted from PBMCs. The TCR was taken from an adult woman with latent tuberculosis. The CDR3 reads CASSLDRDKAFF. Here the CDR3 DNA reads TGTGCCAGCAGCTTAGACAGGGATAAAGCTTTCTTT.